The sequence of this TCR beta chain was determined in a study of T cell responses to AZD1222 COVID-19 vaccine. Regarding the study as a whole: Nearly half of unique spike-specific TCRs reportedly avoided B.1.351 and B.1.1.7 mutated regions. Mapped onto spike, vaccine-associated CD4 TCRs spanned it and were dominant at 160-218 and 743-854.

The analysis combined second doses at about 4 or about 12 weeks. The V and J ends lost 6 bases and 0 bases respectively, with 12 bases between them. Looked up from germline, CDR1 is MNHEY and CDR2 is SVGAGI. There are 15 residues in the CDR3. Libraries were prepared by immunoSEQ multiplex PCR; TCRdb keeps only in-frame clonotypes and omits some of them. The sample shows 80,000 to 90,000 clones, around nine tenths of them seen only once. In the case of this clone: Its antigen is as yet unknown.

The chain couples TRBV6-5 to TRBJ1-3; D remains ambiguous. The sequence derives from an adult who received the AZD1222 COVID-19 vaccine. Sequencing was performed on peripheral blood, taken 28 days after the second AZD1222 dose. In nucleotides, the CDR3 is TGTGCCAGCAGAAACGCCCAAAGCTCTGGAAACACCATATATTTT. Translation: CASRNAQSSGNTIYF.